This is a list of T cell receptor beta chains from one sample in a study of T cells after yellow fever vaccination. One entry per CDR3 protein results from TCRdb running MiXCR on the 5' RACE reads. The sample holds about 120,000 distinct CDR3 sequences, almost 9% seen once. The material sequenced was CD8+ T cells sorted from PBMCs, taken on the day of the yellow fever booster vaccination. The receptors shown here come from a man younger than 35 who received the YFV17D yellow fever vaccine. Each CDR3 is given with its conserved first and last residue. D genes are given only for firm matches. Where a row states a size, it is once, few, many or the class of an expanded clone; other rows omit it.

clone_size j_call v_call d_call cdr3_nt cdr3_aa
few TRBJ1-3 TRBV11-2 TRBD1 TGTGCCAGCAGCTTTGTGGGACAGGGGTTTGCTGGAAACACCATATATTTT CASSFVGQGFAGNTIYF
- TRBJ1-2 TRBV5-1 - TGCGCCAGCAGCCCAATACAGGGTCGAGATGGCTACACCTTC CASSPIQGRDGYTF
few TRBJ2-1 TRBV29-1 - TGCAGCGTTGACCAGGCCAACTCCTACAATGAGCAGTTCTTC CSVDQANSYNEQFF
few TRBJ2-5 TRBV12-3/TRBV12-4 - TGTGCCAGCAGCAACCCCGGGGCAGGGACGGGGACCCAGTACTTC CASSNPGAGTGTQYF
few TRBJ2-5 TRBV12-3/TRBV12-4 - TGTGCCAGCAGTTTATATCCCGGAGAGACCCAGTACTTC CASSLYPGETQYF
- TRBJ1-6 TRBV4-3 TRBD1 TGCGCCAGCAGCCGCCTGGGGGGACAGTATAATTCACCCCTCCACTTT CASSRLGGQYNSPLHF
- TRBJ2-3 TRBV12-3/TRBV12-4 - TGTGCCAGCAGCTGGGATACGCAGTATTTT CASSWDTQYF
- TRBJ2-2 TRBV15 - TGTGCCACCACCATCATGCGGGGTAGCGGCGGCGGGGAGCTGTTTTTT CATTIMRGSGGGELFF
many TRBJ2-1 TRBV6-4 TRBD2 TGTGCCAGCAGTGACGGGACTAGCGGGGGTCCCAATGAGCAGTTCTTC CASSDGTSGGPNEQFF
few TRBJ2-2 TRBV5-6 - TGTGCCAGCAGCTCGGGCTCCGGGACATCGAACACCGGGGAGCTGTTTTTT CASSSGSGTSNTGELFF
- TRBJ2-7 TRBV4-2 - TGTGCCAGCAGCCCTGAACTGGGCAGCTCCTACGAGCAGTACTTC CASSPELGSSYEQYF
once TRBJ1-5 TRBV19 TRBD1 TGTGCCAGTAGGCTACAGGGGGCGGATCAGCCCCAGCATTTT CASRLQGADQPQHF
few TRBJ2-7 TRBV15 TRBD1 TGTGCCACCAGCGTTCAACAGGGGCTAACCTACGAGCAGTACTTC CATSVQQGLTYEQYF
few TRBJ2-5 TRBV3-1 - TGTGCCAGCAGCCAAGAATGGCAGCCCCGGGCCCAGTACTTC CASSQEWQPRAQYF
- TRBJ1-1 TRBV6-2/TRBV6-3 - TGTGCCAGCAGTTATCCGGACCCTGAAGCTTTCTTT CASSYPDPEAFF
few TRBJ2-7 TRBV7-9 - TGTGCCAGCAGCGCGACGCAGGGTAGCCCCTACGAGCAGTACTTC CASSATQGSPYEQYF
many TRBJ2-4 TRBV30 TRBD1 TGTGCCTGCTGGGGGACAGCTGTAGCCAAAAACATTCAGTACTTC CACWGTAVAKNIQYF